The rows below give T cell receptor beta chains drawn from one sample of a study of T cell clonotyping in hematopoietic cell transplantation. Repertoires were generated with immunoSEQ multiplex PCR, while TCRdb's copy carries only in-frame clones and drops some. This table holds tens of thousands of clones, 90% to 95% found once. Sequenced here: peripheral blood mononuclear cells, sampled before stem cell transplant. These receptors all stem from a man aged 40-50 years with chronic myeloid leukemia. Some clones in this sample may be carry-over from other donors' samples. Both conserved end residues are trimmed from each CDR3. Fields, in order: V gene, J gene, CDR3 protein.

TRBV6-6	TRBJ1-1	ASSYSADRAEAF
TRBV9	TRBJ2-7	ASSPSYEQY
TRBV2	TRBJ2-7	ASSSGVGGFYEQY
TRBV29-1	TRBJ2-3	SVPRTDTDTQY
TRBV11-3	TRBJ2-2	ASRGTGELF
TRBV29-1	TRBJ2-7	SVDGSGSYEQY
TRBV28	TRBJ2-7	ASSPQGFYEQY
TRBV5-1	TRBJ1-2	ASSSLQGNYGYT
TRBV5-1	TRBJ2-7	ASSLDSGVGDEQY
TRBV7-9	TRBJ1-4	ASSLTETTNEKLF
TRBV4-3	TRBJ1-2	ASSQDLAGILNYGYT
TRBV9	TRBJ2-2	ASRRAGADTGELF
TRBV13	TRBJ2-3	ASSLGTTDTQY
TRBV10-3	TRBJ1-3	AIRDQGQNSGNTIY